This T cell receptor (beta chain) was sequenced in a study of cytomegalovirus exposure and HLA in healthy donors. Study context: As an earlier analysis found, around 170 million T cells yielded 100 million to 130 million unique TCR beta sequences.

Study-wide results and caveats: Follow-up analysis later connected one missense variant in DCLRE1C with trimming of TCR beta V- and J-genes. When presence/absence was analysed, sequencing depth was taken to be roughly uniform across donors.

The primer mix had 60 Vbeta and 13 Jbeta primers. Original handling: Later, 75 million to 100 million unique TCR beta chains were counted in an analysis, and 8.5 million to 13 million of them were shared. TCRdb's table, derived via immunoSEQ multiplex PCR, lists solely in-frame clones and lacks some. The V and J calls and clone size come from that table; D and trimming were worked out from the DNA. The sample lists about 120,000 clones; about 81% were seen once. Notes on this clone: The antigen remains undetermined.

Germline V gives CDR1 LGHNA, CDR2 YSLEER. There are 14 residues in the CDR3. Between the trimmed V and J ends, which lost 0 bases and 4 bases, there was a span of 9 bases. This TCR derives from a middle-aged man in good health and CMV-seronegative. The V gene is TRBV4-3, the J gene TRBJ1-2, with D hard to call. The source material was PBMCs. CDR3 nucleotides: TGCGCCAGCAGCCAAGAGGGCAGTCGCTATGGCTACACCTTC. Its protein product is CASSQEGSRYGYTF.